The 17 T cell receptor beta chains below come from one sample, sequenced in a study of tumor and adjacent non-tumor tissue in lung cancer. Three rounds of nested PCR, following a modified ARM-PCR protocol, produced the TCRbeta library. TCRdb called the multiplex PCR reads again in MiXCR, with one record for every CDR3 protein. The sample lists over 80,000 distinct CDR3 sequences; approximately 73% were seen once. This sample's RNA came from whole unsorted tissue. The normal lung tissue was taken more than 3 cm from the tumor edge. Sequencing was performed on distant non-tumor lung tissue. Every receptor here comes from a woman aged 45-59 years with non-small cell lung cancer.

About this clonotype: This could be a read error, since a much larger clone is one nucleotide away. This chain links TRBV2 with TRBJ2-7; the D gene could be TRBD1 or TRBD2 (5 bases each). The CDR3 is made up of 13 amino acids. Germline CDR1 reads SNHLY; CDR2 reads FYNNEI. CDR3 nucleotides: TGTGCCATCAGTGGGGACCTTTCCTACGAGCAGTACTTC. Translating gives CAISGDLSYEQYF.

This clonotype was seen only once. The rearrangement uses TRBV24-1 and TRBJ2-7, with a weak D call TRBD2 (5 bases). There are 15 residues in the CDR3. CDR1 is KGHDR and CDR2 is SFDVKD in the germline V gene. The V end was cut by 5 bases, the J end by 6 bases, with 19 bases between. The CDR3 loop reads CATSGKEWEIGEQYF. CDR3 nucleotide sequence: TGTGCCACCAGTGGTAAGGAGTGGGAGATTGGCGAGCAGTACTTC.

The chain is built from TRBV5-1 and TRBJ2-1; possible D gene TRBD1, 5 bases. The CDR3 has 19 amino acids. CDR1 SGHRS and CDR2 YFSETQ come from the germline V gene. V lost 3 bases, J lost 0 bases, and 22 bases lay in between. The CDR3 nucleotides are TGCGCCAGCAGCTCGGTCAGGACACCACAAATTAGCTCCTACAATGAGCAGTTCTTC. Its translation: CASSSVRTPQISSYNEQFF. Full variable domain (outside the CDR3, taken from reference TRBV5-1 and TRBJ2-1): KAGVTQTPRYLIKTRGQQVTLSCSPISGHRSVSWYQQTPGQGLQFLFEYFSETQRNKGNFPGRFSGRQFSNSRSEMNVSTLELGDSALYLCASSSVRTPQISSYNEQFFGPGTRLTVL.

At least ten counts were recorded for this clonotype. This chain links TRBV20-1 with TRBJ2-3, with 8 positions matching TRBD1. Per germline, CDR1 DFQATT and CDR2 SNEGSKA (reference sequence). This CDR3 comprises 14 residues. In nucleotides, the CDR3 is TGCAGCGCGGGACAGGTCGGCCGCACAGATACGCAGTATTTT. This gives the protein CSAGQVGRTDTQYF.

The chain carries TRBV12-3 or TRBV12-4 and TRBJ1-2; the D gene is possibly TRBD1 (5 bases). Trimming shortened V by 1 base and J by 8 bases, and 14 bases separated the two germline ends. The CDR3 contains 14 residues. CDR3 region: CASSLGRIGEGYTF. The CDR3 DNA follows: TGTGCCAGCAGTTTAGGCAGGATAGGGGAGGGCTACACCTTC.

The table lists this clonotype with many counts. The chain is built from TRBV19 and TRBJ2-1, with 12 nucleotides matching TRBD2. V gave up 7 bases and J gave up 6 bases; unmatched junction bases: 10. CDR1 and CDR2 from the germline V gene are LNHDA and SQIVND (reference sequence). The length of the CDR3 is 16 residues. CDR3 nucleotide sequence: TGTGCCAGTACCCTACCCGGGACTAGCGGGCCCAATGAGCAGTTCTTC. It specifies CASTLPGTSGPNEQFF.

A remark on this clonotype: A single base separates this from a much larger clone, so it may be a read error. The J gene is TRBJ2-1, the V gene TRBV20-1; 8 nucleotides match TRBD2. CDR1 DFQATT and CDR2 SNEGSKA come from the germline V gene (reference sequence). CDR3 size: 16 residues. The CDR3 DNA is TGCAGTGCGATCCCCCTATGGAGCGGGAGTTACAGTGAGCAGTTCTTC. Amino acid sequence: CSAIPLWSGSYSEQFF.

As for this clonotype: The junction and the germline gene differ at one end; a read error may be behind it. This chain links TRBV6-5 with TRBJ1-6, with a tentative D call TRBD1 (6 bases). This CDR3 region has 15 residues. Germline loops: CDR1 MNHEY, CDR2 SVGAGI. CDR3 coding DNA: TGTGCCAGCAGCCGACCGGGACAAGGTAATTCACCCCTCCGCTTT. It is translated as CASSRPGQGNSPLRF.

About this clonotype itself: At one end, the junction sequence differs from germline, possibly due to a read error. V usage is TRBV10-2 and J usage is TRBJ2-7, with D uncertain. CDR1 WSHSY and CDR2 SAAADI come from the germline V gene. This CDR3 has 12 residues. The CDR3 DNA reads TGTGCCAGCAGTGAGCCTAGTTTCGAGCATTACTTC. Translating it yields CASSEPSFEHYF.

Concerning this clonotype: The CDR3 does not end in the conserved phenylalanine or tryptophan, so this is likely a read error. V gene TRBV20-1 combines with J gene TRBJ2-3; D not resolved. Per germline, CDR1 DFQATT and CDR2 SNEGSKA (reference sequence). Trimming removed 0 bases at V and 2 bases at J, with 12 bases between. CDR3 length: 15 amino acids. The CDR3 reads CSARDGADFTDTQYS. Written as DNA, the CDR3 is TGCAGTGCTAGAGATGGAGCCGACTTCACAGATACGCAGTATTCT.

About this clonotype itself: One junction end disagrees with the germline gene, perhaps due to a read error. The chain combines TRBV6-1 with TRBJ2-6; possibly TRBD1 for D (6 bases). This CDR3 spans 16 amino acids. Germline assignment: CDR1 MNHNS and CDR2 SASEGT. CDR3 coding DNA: TGTGCCACCAGTGAAGCACAGGGCGATGGGGCCAATGTCCTGACTTTC. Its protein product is CATSEAQGDGANVLTF.

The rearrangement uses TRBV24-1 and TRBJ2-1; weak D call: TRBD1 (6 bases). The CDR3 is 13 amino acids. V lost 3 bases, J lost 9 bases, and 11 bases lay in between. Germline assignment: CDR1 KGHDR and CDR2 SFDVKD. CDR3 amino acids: CATSDRTGLEQFF. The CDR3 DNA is TGTGCCACCAGTGATCGAACAGGGCTTGAGCAGTTCTTC.

The CDR3: CASELTGEQYF. The CDR3 DNA is TGCGCCAGCGAGTTAACGGGTGAGCAGTACTTC. V and J are TRBV10-2 and TRBJ2-7; D is uncertain. The length of the CDR3 is 11 residues. Trimming left V 8 bases short and J 7 bases short, with 12 bases between. The germline CDR1 and CDR2 sequences are WSHSY and SAAADI.

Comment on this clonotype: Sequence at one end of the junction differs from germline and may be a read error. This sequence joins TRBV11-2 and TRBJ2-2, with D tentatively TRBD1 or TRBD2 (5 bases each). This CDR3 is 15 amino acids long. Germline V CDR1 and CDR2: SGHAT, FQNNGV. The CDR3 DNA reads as TGCGCCAGGAGCTTGGCGCGAGGGGACACCGGGGAGCTGTTTTTT. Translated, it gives CARSLARGDTGELFF. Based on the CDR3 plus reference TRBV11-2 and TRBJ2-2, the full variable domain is EAGVAQSPRYKIIEKRQSVAFWCNPISGHATLYWYQQILGQGPKLLIQFQNNGVVDDSQLPKDRFSAERLKGVDSTLKIQPAKLEDSAVYLCARSLARGDTGELFFGEGSRLTVL.

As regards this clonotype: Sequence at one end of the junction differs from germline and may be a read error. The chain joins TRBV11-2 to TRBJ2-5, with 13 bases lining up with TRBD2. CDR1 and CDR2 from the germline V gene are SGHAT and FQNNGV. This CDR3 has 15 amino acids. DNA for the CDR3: TGTGCTAGCATCTTAGGGACTAGCGGGAAAGAGACCCAGTACTTC. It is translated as CASILGTSGKETQYF.

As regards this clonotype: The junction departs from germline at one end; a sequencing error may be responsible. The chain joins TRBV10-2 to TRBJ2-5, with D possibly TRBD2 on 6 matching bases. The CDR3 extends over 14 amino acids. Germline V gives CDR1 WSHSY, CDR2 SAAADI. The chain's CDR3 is CPSSVVAAQETQYF. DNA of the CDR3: TGCCCCAGCAGTGTTGTAGCGGCCCAAGAGACCCAATACTTC.

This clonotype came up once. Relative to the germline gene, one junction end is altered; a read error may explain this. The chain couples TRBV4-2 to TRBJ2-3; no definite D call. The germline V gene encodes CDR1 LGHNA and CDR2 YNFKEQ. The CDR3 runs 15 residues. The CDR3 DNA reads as TGTGCCAGCAACCAAAGTGTAGGTCCGGTAGATACGCAGTATTTT. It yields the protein CASNQSVGPVDTQYF.